This record looks at one TCR beta chain sequence and its context. Original processing methods: Amplification of reference gene primers was used by the study to estimate nucleated cell counts. Clones were read by immunoSEQ multiplex PCR, and TCRdb kept only the in-frame ones, dropping some. Clonal size and the V and J genes are those of that table, whereas D and trimming came from the DNA. The sample lists around 87,000 clones; almost 90% were seen once. Germline assignment: CDR1 SGHVS and CDR2 FNYEAQ. The CDR3 length is 15 residues. The trim removed 5 bases at V and 9 bases at J, leaving 11 bases unmatched. The source of the sample is a study of blood T cell repertoires in COVID-19. Study-level information: Acute and convalescent COVID-19 samples came from the United States, Italy and Spain. In each case, the material was cDNA or gDNA derived from T cells, B-cell-depleted T cells, or PBMCs.

The sequencing sample was made of peripheral blood. This sequence was found in a human donor with active COVID-19. The donor label of this sample is uncertain. The V call is TRBV7-6, the J call TRBJ2-1, with 9 bases fitting TRBD1. CDR3 sequence (DNA): TGTGCCAGCAGCCCAAAAACAGGGGGCGGAACTGAGCAGTTCTTC. This translates into CASSPKTGGGTEQFF. The full variable domain, with the rest looked up from reference TRBV7-6 and TRBJ2-1, is GAGVSQSPRYKVTKRGQDVALRCDPISGHVSLYWYRQALGQGPEFLTYFNYEAQQDKSGLPNDRFSAERPEGSISTLTIQRTEQRDSAMYRCASSPKTGGGTEQFFGPGTRLTVL.